This TCR beta chain was documented in a study of CD8+ T cells in alopecia areata. The V gene's germline CDR1 is NNHNN and CDR2 SYGAGS (reference sequence). V was clipped by 3 bases and J by 2 bases; unmatched bases: 4. This CDR3 spans 15 amino acids. The sample holds a few counts of this clone. Gene and germline names: mouse. Read data end 4 residues before the CDR3 end; the end is taken from the germline J gene. Sequencing used cDNA as its template, made by extracting RNA and reverse transcribing it. Measured with immunoSEQ multiplex PCR; TCRdb has only the in-frame clones, and not every one. This sample has about 270,000 clones, each found more than once. Separation of pooled cutaneous lymph node cells was by sorting with CD4, CD8alpha, NKG2D, NKG2ACE and other markers.

This chain connects TRBV13-2 to TRBJ2-7; 11 bases align to TRBD2. Sequenced input: CD4+ T cells sorted from a lymph node. The clonotype originates from a C3H/HeJ mouse with alopecia areata. The MHC haplotype of the strain is H2-k. The CDR3 protein is CASGVPTGGAYEQYF. The CDR3 bases that were read are TGTGCCAGCGGTGTTCCGACTGGGGGGGCCTAT.